Each of the 18 T cell receptor beta chains below was sequenced from the same sample in a study of shared clonotypes between healthy human individuals (dated by TCRdb to about 2020). Libraries were prepared through the immunoSEQ multiplex PCR assay. This is the immuneACCESS table as TCRdb keeps it, with only in-frame sequences that have V and J called. A part of the clones is gone; compared with another copy, unresolved V genes explain less than half, and the rest is unexplained. A total of more than 2,000,000 clones appear in this sample, 80% to 95% of them only once. The ten biggest clones cover about 0.39% of the sample. What was sequenced was naive CD4+ T cells from PBMCs. The cell subset or site label, read with the paper, signifies: CD45RA+ positively selected. The receptor set was obtained from a man aged 18-30 years in good health. Some clones in this sample may be carry-over from other donors' samples.

The chain uses TRBV18 and TRBJ2-5, with D possibly matching TRBD1 (7 bases). Trimming cost V 2 bases and J 0 bases, with 10 bases left between them. The CDR3 extends over 15 amino acids. The V gene's germline CDR1 is KGHSH and CDR2 LQKENI. The DNA of the CDR3 is TGTGCCAGCTCACCAGCGGGACAGTACCAAGAGACCCAGTACTTC. Protein: CASSPAGQYQETQYF.

The chain recombines TRBV28 with TRBJ1-1; D ambiguous. Trimming took off 10 bases at V and 1 base at J, with 16 bases between the two ends. Germline V gives CDR1 MDHEN, CDR2 SYDVKM. There are 14 residues in the CDR3. The CDR3 sequence is CATISPPGNTEAFF. In nucleotides, the CDR3 is TGTGCCACTATATCCCCCCCTGGGAACACTGAAGCTTTCTTT.

The rearrangement joins TRBV10-3 to TRBJ2-7; tentative D call: TRBD1 (7 bases). Germline V gene lookup returns CDR1 ENHRY and CDR2 SYGVKD. The CDR3 contains 15 residues. V lost 5 bases, J lost 2 bases, and 16 bases lay in between. The CDR3 protein is CAISPKTGRTYEQYF. The CDR3 region has the DNA TGTGCCATCAGTCCGAAGACAGGGAGGACCTACGAGCAGTACTTC.

This chain connects TRBV5-1 to TRBJ2-5, with TRBD2 as a possible D gene (5 bases). Trimming took 0 bases from V and 4 from J, leaving 13 bases between them. In germline, CDR1 is SGHRS, CDR2 YFSETQ. The CDR3 length is 15 residues. Here the CDR3 reads CASSLEGLAVETQYF. The CDR3 DNA follows: TGCGCCAGCAGCTTGGAAGGTCTAGCAGTAGAGACCCAGTACTTC.

V and J are TRBV5-1 and TRBJ2-3; 14 bases are a match to TRBD2. CDR1 and CDR2 from the germline V gene are SGHRS and YFSETQ. J lost 6 bases, V lost 1 base, and 4 bases had no gene match. The CDR3 has 16 amino acids. The CDR3 here is CASSLSGLAGVDTQYF. CDR3 in DNA: TGCGCCAGCAGCTTGTCGGGACTAGCGGGAGTTGATACGCAGTATTTT.

The chain combines TRBV30 with TRBJ1-6, with TRBD1 matching 7 bases. The V and J ends lost 2 bases and 4 bases, in that order; junction bases with no gene match: 5. Germline V lookup: CDR1 GTSNPN, CDR2 SVGIG (reference sequence). This CDR3 spans 15 amino acids. The CDR3 spells CAWSIGTAYNSPLHF. For the CDR3, the DNA is TGTGCCTGGAGTATTGGGACAGCTTATAATTCACCCCTCCACTTT. Supplemented by reference TRBV30 and TRBJ1-6, the full variable domain reads SQTIHQWPATLVQPVGSPLSLECTVEGTSNPNLYWYRQAAGRGLQLLFYSVGIGQISSEVPQNLSASRPQDRQFILSSKKLLLSDSGFYLCAWSIGTAYNSPLHFGNGTRLTVT.

CDR3 residues: CASSSSLLQTQYF. CDR3 nucleotides: TGTGCCAGTAGTTCTAGCTTGCTCCAGACCCAGTACTTC. This chain connects TRBV19 to TRBJ2-5; TRBD2 might be the D (5 bases). V was trimmed by 5 bases and J by 6 bases, leaving 13 bases between them. Per germline, CDR1 LNHDA and CDR2 SQIVND (reference sequence). This CDR3 is built from 13 residues.

The chain has TRBV2 and TRBJ2-1; D is possibly TRBD1 or TRBD2 (6 bases each). This CDR3 is 12 amino acids long. V gave up 11 bases and J gave up 7 bases, with 15 bases separating them. CDR1 is SNHLY and CDR2 is FYNNEI in the germline V gene. This chain's CDR3 is CAGRQEGNEQFF. CDR3 sequence (DNA): TGTGCCGGCCGACAGGAGGGGAATGAGCAGTTCTTC.

This clone was recorded only once. V usage is TRBV2 and J usage is TRBJ2-7, with D tentatively TRBD2 (5 bases). V was shortened by 5 bases and J by 3 bases, with 8 bases between the two germline ends. Germline loops: CDR1 SNHLY, CDR2 FYNNEI. This CDR3 is 12 amino acids long. The CDR3 nucleotides are TGTGCCAGCAGTATGGCGGGCTACGAGCAGTACTTC. Translated: CASSMAGYEQYF.

V gene TRBV5-1 combines with J gene TRBJ2-1, with D possibly TRBD1 on 6 matching bases. The CDR3 runs to 13 residues. V was shortened by 4 bases and J by 5 bases, with 10 bases between the two germline ends. Per the germline V gene, CDR1 is SGHRS and CDR2 is YFSETQ. The CDR3 nucleotides read TGCGCCAGCAGCATCGGACAGCACAATGAGCAGTTCTTC. Protein product: CASSIGQHNEQFF.

This rearrangement joins TRBV29-1 to TRBJ2-2, with 7 bases fitting TRBD2. The CDR3 runs 11 residues. From germline, CDR1 is SQVTM and CDR2 ANQGSEA. With V trimmed by 7 bases and J by 7 bases, 3 bases remained unmatched. Written as DNA, the CDR3 is TGCAGCGCAGGACTAGTCGGGGAGCTGTTTTTT. Protein product: CSAGLVGELFF.

V and J are TRBV27 and TRBJ2-7; perhaps TRBD2 as D (6 bases). The CDR3 length is 15 residues. Germline V gene data show CDR1 as MNHEY and CDR2 as SMNVEV (reference sequence). V gave up 5 bases and J gave up 0 bases, with 14 bases separating them. The DNA of the CDR3 is TGTGCCAGCAGTCCCCGCGGGGATAGCTCCTACGAGCAGTACTTC. Its translation: CASSPRGDSSYEQYF.

This sequence joins TRBV6-6 and TRBJ1-2; D ambiguous. This CDR3 is built from 13 residues. Germline V CDR1 and CDR2: MNHNY, SVGAGI (reference sequence). Trimming stripped 5 bases from V and 6 bases from J, with 13 bases between. The CDR3 sequence is CASSARSPHGYTF. CDR3 in DNA: TGTGCCAGCAGTGCCCGAAGCCCCCATGGCTACACCTTC.

This chain links TRBV5-4 with TRBJ2-5; D may match TRBD1 or TRBD2 (5 bases each). Germline CDR1 is SGHNT and CDR2 is YYREEE (reference sequence). The CDR3 length is 14 residues. V was shortened by 1 base and J by 7 bases, with 14 bases between the two germline ends. The CDR3 sequence is CASSLWGSSTTQYF. For the CDR3, the DNA is TGTGCCAGCAGCTTGTGGGGGAGCAGTACGACCCAGTACTTC.

This chain's CDR3 is CASSTLAGDGTDTQYF. CDR3 DNA sequence: TGTGCCAGCAGTACCCTAGCGGGAGACGGCACAGATACGCAGTATTTT. The chain combines TRBV2 with TRBJ2-3, with 10 bases matching TRBD2. The V gene's germline CDR1 is SNHLY and CDR2 FYNNEI. The CDR3 sequence is 16 residues long. Trimming cost V 5 bases and J 1 base; bases outside gene matches: 6.

CDR3 sequence reads: CASSSQGVRDGKLFF. The CDR3 nucleotides are TGTGCCAGCAGCTCACAGGGTGTCCGGGACGGGAAACTGTTTTTT. The chain uses TRBV5-6 and TRBJ1-4; TRBD1 might be the D (6 bases). V was trimmed by 3 bases and J by 11 bases, leaving 20 bases between them. The germline V gene has CDR1 SGHDT and CDR2 YYEEEE. This CDR3 is 15 amino acids long.

V is TRBV4-1 and J is TRBJ2-4; 9 bases line up with TRBD1. This CDR3 has 19 amino acids. V lost 0 bases, J lost 0 bases, and 9 bases stayed unmatched. The germline CDR1 and CDR2 sequences are MGHRA and YSYEKL. The CDR3 DNA is TGCGCCAGCAGCCAAGATCCGACAGGGGGGGGAGTAGCCAAAAACATTCAGTACTTC. Its translation: CASSQDPTGGGVAKNIQYF.

Notes on this clone: Other nucleotide sequences from this sample produce the same CDR3. The chain recombines TRBV11-2 with TRBJ2-5, with no clear D. Per germline, CDR1 SGHAT and CDR2 FQNNGV. This CDR3 is 13 amino acids long. V was trimmed by 1 base and J by 5 bases, leaving 8 bases between them. CDR3 coding DNA: TGTGCCAGCAGCTTAGGGGGTTTGGAGACCCAGTACTTC. Amino acids: CASSLGGLETQYF. Filled out from reference TRBV11-2 and TRBJ2-5, the complete variable domain reads EAGVAQSPRYKIIEKRQSVAFWCNPISGHATLYWYQQILGQGPKLLIQFQNNGVVDDSQLPKDRFSAERLKGVDSTLKIQPAKLEDSAVYLCASSLGGLETQYFGPGTRLLVL.